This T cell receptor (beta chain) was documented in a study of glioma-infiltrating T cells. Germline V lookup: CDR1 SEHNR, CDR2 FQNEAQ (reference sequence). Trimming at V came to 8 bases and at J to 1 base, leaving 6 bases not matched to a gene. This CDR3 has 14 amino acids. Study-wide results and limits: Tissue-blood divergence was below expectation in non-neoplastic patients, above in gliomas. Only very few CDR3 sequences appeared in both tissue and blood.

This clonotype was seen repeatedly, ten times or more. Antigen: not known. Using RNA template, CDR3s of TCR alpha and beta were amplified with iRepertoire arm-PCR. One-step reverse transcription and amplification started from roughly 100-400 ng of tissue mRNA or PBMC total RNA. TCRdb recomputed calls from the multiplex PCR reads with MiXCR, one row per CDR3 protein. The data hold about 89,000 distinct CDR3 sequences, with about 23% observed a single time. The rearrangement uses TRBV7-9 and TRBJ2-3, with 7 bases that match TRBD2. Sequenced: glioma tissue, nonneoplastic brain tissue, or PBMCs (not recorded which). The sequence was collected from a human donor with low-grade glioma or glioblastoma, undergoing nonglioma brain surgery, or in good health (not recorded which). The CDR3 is CASGASGRTDTQYF. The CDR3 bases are TGTGCCAGCGGGGCTAGCGGACGCACAGATACGCAGTATTTT.